This is a list of T cell receptor beta chains from one sample in a study of blood T cell repertoires in COVID-19. Only in-frame clones appear in the TCRdb table, and some are missing; sequencing was by immunoSEQ multiplex PCR. The sample has some 130,000 clones, 87% seen once. Material for sequencing was peripheral blood. The receptor set was obtained from a woman aged 60-75 years with acute or convalescent COVID-19. Both conserved end residues are part of each CDR3. D genes are given only for firm matches. Clone size appears in some rows only: once, few, many, or a class for an expanded clone.

d_call	clone_size	v_call	j_call	cdr3_aa	cdr3_nt
TRBD1	.	TRBV19	TRBJ1-1	CASSDRGLTTEAFF	TGTGCCAGTAGTGACAGGGGGCTGACGACTGAAGCTTTCTTT
TRBD1	.	TRBV16	TRBJ1-6	CASSQRTGPRPLHF	TGTGCCAGCAGCCAAAGGACAGGCCCAAGGCCCCTCCACTTT
.	.	TRBV7-8	TRBJ2-2	CASSSSGTYTGELFF	TGTGCCAGCAGCTCGAGTGGGACTTACACCGGGGAGCTGTTTTTT
TRBD2	.	TRBV15	TRBJ2-1	CATSRVSASGSYEQFF	TGTGCCACCAGCAGAGTTTCGGCTAGCGGGAGCTATGAGCAGTTCTTC
.	.	TRBV2	TRBJ1-1	CASGSGSEAFF	TGTGCCAGCGGGTCGGGTTCTGAAGCTTTCTTT
.	.	TRBV2	TRBJ1-3	CASSEGFTGNTIYF	TGTGCCAGCAGTGAAGGTTTCACTGGAAACACCATATATTTT
TRBD1	.	TRBV30	TRBJ1-6	CAWSPKDRAKNSPLHF	TGTGCCTGGAGTCCAAAGGACAGGGCAAAAAATTCACCCCTCCACTTT
.	once	TRBV13	TRBJ1-1	CASSTTTGKSYMNTEAFF	TGTGCCAGCAGCACAACGACAGGAAAATCTTACATGAACACTGAAGCTTTCTTT
.	few	TRBV9	TRBJ2-1	CASSVEVAAYNEQFF	TGTGCCAGCAGCGTAGAGGTAGCAGCCTACAATGAGCAGTTCTTC
TRBD1	.	TRBV18	TRBJ1-6	CASSLDRGQSPLHF	TGTGCCAGCTCTCTCGACAGGGGGCAATCACCCCTCCACTTT
.	.	TRBV9	TRBJ2-2	CASGDRNTGELFF	TGTGCCAGCGGCGACAGGAACACCGGGGAGCTGTTTTTT
.	.	TRBV14	TRBJ1-2	CASTDWEARGYTF	TGTGCCAGCACCGACTGGGAGGCGCGGGGCTACACCTTC
.	.	TRBV19	TRBJ1-1	CASSITGNTEAFF	TGTGCCAGTAGTATCACCGGGAACACTGAAGCTTTCTTT
TRBD1	.	TRBV28	TRBJ1-6	CASSLTPLITGAAPLHF	TGTGCCAGCAGTTTAACCCCTCTCATAACAGGGGCGGCACCCCTCCACTTT
TRBD1	.	TRBV2	TRBJ1-1	CASSGGTGWDTEAFF	TGTGCCAGCAGTGGGGGGACAGGGTGGGACACTGAAGCTTTCTTT
TRBD1	.	TRBV18	TRBJ1-2	CASSRDRDRADGYTF	TGTGCCAGCTCACGAGACCGGGACAGGGCGGATGGCTACACCTTC
.	.	TRBV5-1	TRBJ2-5	CASSWGTSQETQYF	TGCGCCAGCAGCTGGGGGACTTCGCAAGAGACCCAGTACTTC
TRBD1	.	TRBV14	TRBJ1-6	CASSRLQGFTLHF	TGTGCCAGCAGCCGCCTACAGGGGTTCACCCTCCACTTT
TRBD2	.	TRBV19	TRBJ2-1	CASSPKRELVEQFF	TGTGCCAGTAGCCCCAAGCGGGAGCTCGTTGAGCAGTTCTTC
.	few	TRBV2	TRBJ1-1	CATASGNTEAFF	TGTGCCACCGCTTCGGGGAACACTGAAGCTTTCTTT
TRBD2	few	TRBV28	TRBJ2-6	CASTERGPGANVLTF	TGTGCCAGCACGGAGCGGGGTCCTGGGGCCAACGTCCTGACTTTC
.	.	TRBV7-9	TRBJ1-1	CASSLLRDTEAFF	TGTGCCAGCAGCTTATTGCGCGACACTGAAGCTTTCTTT
.	.	TRBV6-5	TRBJ1-1	CASSSLQGVKYTEAFF	TGTGCCAGCAGTTCGCTACAAGGGGTAAAATACACTGAAGCTTTCTTT
TRBD2	once	TRBV18	TRBJ2-3	CASSGGSGRGTDTQYF	TGTGCCAGCTCCGGTGGTAGCGGGAGAGGCACAGATACGCAGTATTTT
.	.	TRBV3-1/TRBV3-2	TRBJ2-3	CASRQGDLSTDTQYF	TGTGCCAGCAGACAGGGAGACCTAAGCACAGATACGCAGTATTTT
.	few	TRBV7-8	TRBJ2-1	CASVTSSWNEQFF	TGTGCCAGCGTGACCTCTAGCTGGAATGAGCAGTTCTTC
.	once	TRBV6-6	TRBJ2-1	CASSYSNGGRGEQFF	TGTGCCAGCAGTTACTCGAACGGAGGCAGGGGTGAGCAGTTCTTC
.	.	TRBV13	TRBJ1-6	CASSYRRAGSPLHF	TGTGCCAGCAGTTACAGACGGGCGGGTTCACCCCTCCACTTT
TRBD1	.	TRBV7-2	TRBJ1-5	CASSDYRGQPQHF	TGTGCCAGCAGCGACTACAGGGGTCAGCCCCAGCATTTT
.	.	TRBV11-2	TRBJ2-7	CASGSVAAYEQYF	TGTGCCAGCGGCTCAGTAGCGGCCTACGAGCAGTACTTC
.	.	TRBV5-4	TRBJ2-1	CASSLRQGGKNEQFF	TGTGCCAGCAGCTTAAGACAGGGAGGCAAAAATGAGCAGTTCTTC
TRBD1	.	TRBV6-1	TRBJ1-2	CASSGTGDGYTF	TGTGCCAGCAGCGGGACAGGGGATGGCTACACCTTC
.	.	TRBV5-1	TRBJ2-1	CASSLAGSYNEQFF	TGCGCCAGCAGCTTGGCCGGTTCCTACAATGAGCAGTTCTTC
.	.	TRBV3-1/TRBV3-2	TRBJ1-1	CASRLGGGNTEAFF	TGTGCCAGCAGACTGGGTGGAGGGAACACTGAAGCTTTCTTT
TRBD2	.	TRBV7-7	TRBJ2-1	CASSSGTSSYNEQFF	TGTGCTAGCAGTTCCGGGACTAGCAGCTACAATGAGCAGTTCTTC
TRBD1	.	TRBV5-6	TRBJ1-2	CATKGTVNYGYTF	TGTGCCACCAAGGGGACAGTCAACTATGGCTACACCTTC
.	.	TRBV21-1	TRBJ2-3	CASYKEADLTDTQYF	TGTGCCAGCTATAAAGAGGCCGACCTCACAGATACGCAGTATTTT
TRBD2	once	TRBV18	TRBJ2-5	CASSTTLLADLQETQYF	TGTGCCAGCTCAACGACACTACTAGCGGACCTACAAGAGACCCAGTACTTC
.	.	TRBV19	TRBJ1-1	CASSIQAPGGAFF	TGTGCCAGTAGTATACAAGCCCCGGGGGGGGCTTTCTTT
.	few	TRBV3-1/TRBV3-2	TRBJ1-2	CASSQRTVRYGYTF	TGTGCCAGCAGCCAGAGGACAGTGCGCTATGGCTACACCTTC
TRBD1	.	TRBV12-3/TRBV12-4	TRBJ1-2	CASNRQGNYGYTF	TGTGCCAGCAACCGACAGGGTAACTATGGCTACACCTTC
TRBD2	.	TRBV7-3	TRBJ2-1	CASSPRGLGPSEQFF	TGTGCCAGCAGCCCAAGGGGACTAGGGCCCTCCGAGCAGTTCTTC
.	.	TRBV20-1	TRBJ2-5	CSASVPGLKQETQYF	TGCAGTGCTAGTGTCCCGGGACTGAAGCAAGAGACCCAGTACTTC
.	.	TRBV30	TRBJ1-2	CAWSVQVVHYGYTF	TGTGCCTGGAGTGTACAGGTCGTCCACTATGGCTACACCTTC
.	.	TRBV28	TRBJ1-1	CASSYRMGQGTEAFF	TGTGCCAGCAGTTATAGGATGGGGCAGGGGACTGAAGCTTTCTTT
TRBD1	.	TRBV24-1	TRBJ1-2	CATSDWDRDYGYTF	TGTGCCACCAGTGATTGGGACAGGGACTATGGCTACACCTTC
TRBD1	.	TRBV18	TRBJ2-1	CASSPPGQISYNEQFF	TGTGCCAGCTCCCCGCCGGGACAGATCTCCTACAATGAGCAGTTCTTC
TRBD1	.	TRBV7-4	TRBJ1-1	CASSHDRGGRGTEAFF	TGTGCCAGCAGCCACGACAGGGGAGGTAGAGGCACTGAAGCTTTCTTT
TRBD2	once	TRBV7-9	TRBJ2-1	CASSFFGLAGGNEQFF	TGTGCCAGCAGCTTTTTTGGACTAGCGGGGGGGAATGAGCAGTTCTTC
.	.	TRBV28	TRBJ1-4	CASSLAPGPSEKLFF	TGTGCCAGCAGTTTGGCCCCAGGGCCTTCTGAAAAACTGTTTTTT
.	.	TRBV6-1	TRBJ1-2	CASSELPRGYTF	TGTGCCAGCAGTGAACTCCCGAGGGGCTACACCTTC
.	.	TRBV3-1/TRBV3-2	TRBJ2-1	CASSDTSRYNEQFF	TGTGCCAGCAGCGACACTAGCCGCTACAATGAGCAGTTCTTC
.	.	TRBV3-1/TRBV3-2	TRBJ2-3	CASSHRGSYGGTQYF	TGTGCCAGCAGCCATAGAGGGAGTTACGGTGGTACGCAGTATTTT
TRBD2	.	TRBV2	TRBJ2-3	CASRSGLAGGPDTQYF	TGTGCCAGCAGGTCCGGACTAGCGGGAGGGCCTGATACGCAGTATTTT
TRBD1	.	TRBV3-1/TRBV3-2	TRBJ1-2	CASSQDPDRMYGYTF	TGTGCCAGCAGCCAAGATCCGGACAGGATGTATGGCTACACCTTC